The clone carrying this T cell receptor (beta chain) was observed a few times. The ends lost 4 bases at V and 6 bases at J; junction bases unmatched: 6. Germline CDR1 SGHTA, CDR2 FQGNSA. The CDR3 contains 14 residues. This entry is derived from a study of technical replicates of blood from several donors. Produced via immunoSEQ multiplex PCR; TCRdb's table is partial and in-frame only. The top ten clones hold about 0.38% of a sample with 75,000 to 90,000 clones, about nine tenths of them seen once. This chain links TRBV7-2 with TRBJ1-5; TRBD1 agrees at 7 bases. Sample: T cells isolated from PBMCs. The receptor comes from a human donor in good health. CDR3 nucleotides: TGTGCCAGCAGCTCCGGGACAGAACCTCAGCCCCAGCATTTT. This translates into CASSSGTEPQPQHF.